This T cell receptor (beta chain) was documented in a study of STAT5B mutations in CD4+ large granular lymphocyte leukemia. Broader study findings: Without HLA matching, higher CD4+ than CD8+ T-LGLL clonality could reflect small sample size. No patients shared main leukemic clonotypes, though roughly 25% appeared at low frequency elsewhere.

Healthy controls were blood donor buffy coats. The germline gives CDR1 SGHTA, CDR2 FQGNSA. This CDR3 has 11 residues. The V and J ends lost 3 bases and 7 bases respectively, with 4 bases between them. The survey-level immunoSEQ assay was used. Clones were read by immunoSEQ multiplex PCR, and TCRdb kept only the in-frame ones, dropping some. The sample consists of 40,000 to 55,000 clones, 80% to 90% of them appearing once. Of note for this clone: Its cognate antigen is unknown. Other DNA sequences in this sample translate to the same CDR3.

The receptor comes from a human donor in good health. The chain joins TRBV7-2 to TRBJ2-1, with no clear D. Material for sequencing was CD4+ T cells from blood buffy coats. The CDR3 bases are TGTGCCAGCAGCTTTCTAAATGAGCAGTTCTTC. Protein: CASSFLNEQFF. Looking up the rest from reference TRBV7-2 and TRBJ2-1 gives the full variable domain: GAGVSQSPSNKVTEKGKDVELRCDPISGHTALYWYRQSLGQGLEFLIYFQGNSAPDKSGLPSDRFSAERTGGSVSTLTIQRTQQEDSAVYLCASSFLNEQFFGPGTRLTVL.